The T cell receptor beta chain under discussion was sequenced for a study of T cell repertoires in cytomegalovirus infection. TCRdb fed the reads into MiXCR, producing one record per CDR3 protein. The sample lists some 320,000 distinct CDR3 sequences; roughly 28% were seen once. This clonotype was detected only a few times. Its target is not known. This receptor was identified in a human donor in good health (CMV status not recorded). Some clones in this sample may be carry-over from other donors' samples. The sample here was cultured PBMCs, taken from culture after CMV antigen stimulation.

In nucleotides, the CDR3 is TGTGCCAGCAGCCCCTTAGGACAGGCGGAGGGTCAGCCCCAGCATTTT. As protein: CASSPLGQAEGQPQHF. The gene calls are TRBV7-8 and TRBJ1-5; the match to TRBD1 covers 7 bases. V shed 5 bases and J 6 bases; nucleotides not matched to a gene: 13. The CDR3 covers 16 residues. Germline CDR1 and CDR2: SGHVS and FQNEAQ.